This TCR beta chain comes out of a study of CD8+ T cells in alopecia areata (dated by TCRdb to the late 2010s). Looking at the study overall: The treated patients took part in an open-label pilot trial in which moderate-to-severe alopecia areata was treated with oral tofacitinib at 5 to 10 mg twice daily. Tofacitinib was administered for 6 to 18 months, and 6 months of follow-up off drug were then conducted to assess delayed response and recurrence. TCRbeta CDR3 regions were amplified by immunoSEQ multiplex PCR with 35 Vbeta forward and 13 Jbeta reverse primers. The study used high-throughput TCRbeta sequencing to examine T cell clonal expansion in alopecia areata, in both the C3H/HeJ mouse model and human patients. Patients on tofacitinib were biopsied at baseline and after 4 and 24 weeks of treatment, and several of the patients also had a later scalp biopsy. For the treated patients, the SALT score, which quantifies what percentage of scalp surface area is affected, served as the measure of disease severity. Scalp clonality was compared among normal scalp (n=4), patchy alopecia areata scalp (n=8), and alopecia totalis/universalis scalp (n=8). In humans, TCRbeta sequencing was performed on scalp tissue and on sorted CD4+ and CD8+ peripheral blood T cells from healthy controls and from patients with patchy or totalis/universalis alopecia areata. RNA was obtained with the PAXgene miRNA kit for fixed scalp, the miRNeasy kit for PBMCs, and the RNeasy kit for mouse skin.

The time point label of this sample denotes: four to five weeks on oral tofacitinib. The label giving this sample's treatment or condition can be read as: oral pan-JAK inhibitor, 5-10 mg twice daily. Lesional scalp punch biopsies and peripheral blood were obtained from alopecia areata patients. After PBMCs were isolated by density centrifugation and stained for CD3, CD4 and CD8, a FACSAria was used to sort CD4+ and CD8+ T cells. V and J lose 0 bases and 3 bases, and a span of 9 bases separates them. Measured from the cysteine to the phenylalanine, the CDR3 is 16 residues long. CDR3 DNA only is kept here, 48 bases in frame from base 1. Taken from the germline V gene, the CDR1 and CDR2 loops are SGHDN and FVKESK. Receptor amplification or capture employed the immunoSEQ multiplex PCR assay. RNA was extracted from all samples and reverse transcribed into cDNA as template for TCR sequencing. SuperScript III was used to make first-strand cDNA, primed with a 2:1 mix of oligo-dT and random hexamers. A synthetic immune receptor repertoire was used to measure amplification bias, and any remaining bias was corrected computationally. The source study handled its data this way. Raw reads were preprocessed for error removal, and CDR3 was defined according to IMGT conventions as running from the conserved cysteine to phenylalanine. Clonality was computed by normalizing Shannon entropy by log2 of the number of productive unique TCRs and subtracting the result from 1. CD4 or CD8 identity of scalp clones was inferred by cross-referencing scalp TCRbeta sequences with sorted blood CD4 and CD8 repertoires. In its TCRdb copy, this immuneACCESS table keeps in-frame sequences only and misses some clones. Where compared with another copy, unresolved V genes explain less than half of these, and the others have no known cause. That table furnishes V, J and clone size, whereas the DNA furnished D and trimming. In this sample the table shows some 220,000 clones, more than 45% of which occur a single time. Clones ranked in the top ten supply approximately 1.4% of the sample.

Summary of the overall study and its limitations: Because the treated cohort was small and had just a single nonresponder, larger studies are needed to establish links between baseline CD8+ expansion and response. Shared TCR sequences between patients were less evident than in mice, which may be partly attributable to HLA diversity in the patient population. Compared with normal scalp, lesional scalp, particularly in alopecia totalis/universalis, had higher clonality and more expanded CD8+ clones, which suggests antigenic drive. Tofacitinib significantly decreased scalp clonality and the number of expanded CD8+ clones among the top 100 scalp clones. During tofacitinib treatment, many expanded lesional clones remained in scalp and blood, and this persistence may partly explain relapse after treatment is stopped. Scalp TCR repertoire analysis is complicated because resident alphabeta T cells in normal human skin are also sequenced, whereas mouse skin is dominated by gammadelta T cells.

With regard to this clone: Its antigen is not yet known. Per-nucleotide qualities are absent, and no much larger clonotype sits a single base away.

In this chain, TRBV14 is recombined with TRBJ1-6, with no confident D gene call. The material was CD4+ T cells sorted from blood, obtained at week 4, from a patient treated with tofacitinib. The receptor comes from a human donor with alopecia areata. In nucleotides, the sequence is TGTGCCAGCAGCCAAGATTGGACCGACTATAATTCACCCCTCCACTTT. Its protein reads: CASSQDWTDYNSPLHF.